This TCR beta chain was obtained from a study of beta chain features in type 1 diabetes. On the study more broadly: Sorted cells numbering some 110 million were examined across all samples.

The authors reverse transcribed all of the isolated RNA, so sequencing captured expressed TCRB transcripts. Only in-frame clones appear in the TCRdb table, and some are missing; sequencing was by immunoSEQ multiplex PCR. The sample lists some 220,000 clones, approximately 11% seen once, with 1% to 1.5% in the top ten. Looked up from germline, CDR1 is GTSNPN and CDR2 is SVGIG (reference sequence). The length of the CDR3 is 15 residues. The source of this sequence is a man between 18 and 29 years old in good health. The sample comprised central memory CD4+ T cells from blood. This chain links TRBV30 with TRBJ2-5, with 9 nucleotides matching TRBD2. The last part of the DNA fits TRBJ2-7 better; the J call may be wrong. CDR3 protein: CASKSGRISSYEQYF. The DNA of the CDR3 is TGTGCCTCCAAAAGCGGGAGGATAAGCTCCTACGAGCAGTACTTC.